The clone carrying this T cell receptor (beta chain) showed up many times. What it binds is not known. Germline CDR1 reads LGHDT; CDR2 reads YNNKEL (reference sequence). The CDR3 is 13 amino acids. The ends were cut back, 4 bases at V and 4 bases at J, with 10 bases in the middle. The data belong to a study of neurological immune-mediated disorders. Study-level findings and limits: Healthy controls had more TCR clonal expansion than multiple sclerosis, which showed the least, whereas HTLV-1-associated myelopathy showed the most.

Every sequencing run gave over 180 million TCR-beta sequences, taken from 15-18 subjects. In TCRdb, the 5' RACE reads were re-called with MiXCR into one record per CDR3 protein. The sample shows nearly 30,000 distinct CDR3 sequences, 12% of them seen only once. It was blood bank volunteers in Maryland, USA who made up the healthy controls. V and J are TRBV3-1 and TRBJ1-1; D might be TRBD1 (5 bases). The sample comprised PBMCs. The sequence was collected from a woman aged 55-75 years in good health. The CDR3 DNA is TGTGCCAGCAGCCGGTTGGGGGGCACTGAAGCTTTCTTT. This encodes CASSRLGGTEAFF. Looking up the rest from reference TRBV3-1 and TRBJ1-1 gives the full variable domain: DTAVSQTPKYLVTQMGNDKSIKCEQNLGHDTMYWYKQDSKKFLKIMFSYNNKELIINETVPNRFSPKSPDKAHLNLHINSLELGDSAVYFCASSRLGGTEAFFGQGTRLTVV.